This T cell receptor beta chain was captured by sequencing in a study of blood T cell repertoires in COVID-19. Background on the study: Spain, Italy and the United States supplied samples that represented acute and convalescent COVID-19. PBMCs, B-cell-depleted T cells, or T cells provided the cDNA or gDNA that made up the material.

The authors' processing: Amplification of reference gene primers was used by the study to estimate nucleated cell counts. Only in-frame clones appear in the TCRdb table, and some are missing; sequencing was by immunoSEQ multiplex PCR. V and J calls and clone size follow that table, whereas D and trimming were derived from the DNA. The table includes around 250,000 clones, around 83% detected once. CDR1 MNHNS and CDR2 SASEGT come from the germline V gene. V gave up 4 bases and J gave up 5 bases, with 24 bases separating them. The CDR3 extends over 17 amino acids. The chain has TRBV6-1 and TRBJ2-7, with a tentative D call TRBD1 (6 bases). Sequenced material: peripheral blood. The source is a man younger than 35 with active or convalescent COVID-19. The CDR3 bases are TGTGCCAGCAGTGCCGCCAGGGGTAGGGCTGGCTGGCACGAGCAGTACTTC. Its translation: CASSAARGRAGWHEQYF.